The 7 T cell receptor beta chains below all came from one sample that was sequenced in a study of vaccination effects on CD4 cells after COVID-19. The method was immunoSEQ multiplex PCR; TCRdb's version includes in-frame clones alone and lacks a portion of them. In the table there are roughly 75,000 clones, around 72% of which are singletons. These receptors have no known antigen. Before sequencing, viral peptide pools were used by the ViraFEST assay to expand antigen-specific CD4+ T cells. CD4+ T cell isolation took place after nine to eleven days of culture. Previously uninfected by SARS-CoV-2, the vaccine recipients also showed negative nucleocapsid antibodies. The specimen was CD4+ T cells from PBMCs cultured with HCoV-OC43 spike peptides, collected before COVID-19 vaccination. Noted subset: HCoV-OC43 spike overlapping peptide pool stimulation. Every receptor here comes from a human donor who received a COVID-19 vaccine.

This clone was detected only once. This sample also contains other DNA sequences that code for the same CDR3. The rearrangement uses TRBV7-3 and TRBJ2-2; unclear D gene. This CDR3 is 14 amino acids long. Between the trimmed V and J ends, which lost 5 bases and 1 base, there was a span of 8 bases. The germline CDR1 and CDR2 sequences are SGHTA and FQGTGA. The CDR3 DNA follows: TGTGCCAGCAGCCTCGACCGGAACACCGGGGAGCTGTTTTTT. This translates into CASSLDRNTGELFF. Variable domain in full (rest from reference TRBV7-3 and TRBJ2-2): GAGVSQTPSNKVTEKGKYVELRCDPISGHTALYWYRQSLGQGPEFLIYFQGTGAADDSGLPNDRFFAVRPEGSVSTLKIQRTERGDSAVYLCASSLDRNTGELFFGEGSRLTVL.

The CDR3 here is CASSNSDRNTGELFF. The CDR3 nucleotides are TGTGCCAGCAGCAATTCCGACAGAAACACCGGGGAGCTGTTTTTT. The rearrangement uses TRBV4-2 and TRBJ2-2, with D maybe TRBD1 (5 bases). CDR1 LGHNA and CDR2 YNFKEQ come from the germline V gene. V was cut by 5 bases and J by 2 bases, with 12 bases left in between. There are 15 residues in the CDR3.

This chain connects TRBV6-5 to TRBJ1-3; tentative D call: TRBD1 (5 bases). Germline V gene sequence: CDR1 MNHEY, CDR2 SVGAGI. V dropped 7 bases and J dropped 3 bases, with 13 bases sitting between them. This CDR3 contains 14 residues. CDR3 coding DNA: TGTGCCAGCACCGACCGGGGGGGTGGAAACACCATATATTTT. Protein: CASTDRGGGNTIYF.

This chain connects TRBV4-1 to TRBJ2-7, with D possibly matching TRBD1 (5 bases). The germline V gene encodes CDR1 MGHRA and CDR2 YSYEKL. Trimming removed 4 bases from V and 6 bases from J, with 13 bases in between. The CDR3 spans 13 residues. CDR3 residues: CASSRVRVSEQYV. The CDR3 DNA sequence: TGCGCCAGCAGCCGAGTCAGGGTAAGCGAGCAGTACGTC.

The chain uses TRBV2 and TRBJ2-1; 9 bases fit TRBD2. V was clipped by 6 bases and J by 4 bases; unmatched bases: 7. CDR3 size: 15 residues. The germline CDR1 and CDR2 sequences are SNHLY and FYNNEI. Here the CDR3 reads CASRAAGGPYNEQFF. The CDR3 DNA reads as TGTGCCAGCAGAGCAGCGGGGGGTCCATACAATGAGCAGTTCTTC.

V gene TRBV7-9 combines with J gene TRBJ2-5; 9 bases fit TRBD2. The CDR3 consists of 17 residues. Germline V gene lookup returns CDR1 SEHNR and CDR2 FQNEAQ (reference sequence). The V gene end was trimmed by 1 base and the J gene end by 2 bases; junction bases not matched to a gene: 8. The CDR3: CASSLVRASGAQETQYF. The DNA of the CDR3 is TGTGCCAGCAGCTTAGTTCGGGCTAGCGGGGCTCAAGAGACCCAGTACTTC.

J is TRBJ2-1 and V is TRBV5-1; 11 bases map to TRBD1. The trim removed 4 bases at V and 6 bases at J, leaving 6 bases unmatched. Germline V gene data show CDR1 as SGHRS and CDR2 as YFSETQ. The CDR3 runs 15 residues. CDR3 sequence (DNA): TGCGCCAGCAGCGCCGGGACAGGGGGTTCCAATGAGCAGTTCTTC. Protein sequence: CASSAGTGGSNEQFF.